What follows are 27 T cell receptor beta chains derived from one specimen sequenced in a study of blood T cell repertoires in COVID-19. TCRdb keeps only in-frame clones here, not all; method: immunoSEQ multiplex PCR. The sample includes approximately 120,000 clones, roughly 86% of them seen just once. The sample comprised peripheral blood. Source of these receptors: a human donor in a cohort sampled during active COVID-19.

V is TRBV28 and J is TRBJ1-1; no clear D. CDR1 and CDR2 from the germline V gene are MDHEN and SYDVKM. The CDR3 spans 13 residues. Trimming stripped 2 bases from V and 5 bases from J, with 9 bases between. CDR3 loop: CASSLLGRTEAFF. The CDR3 nucleotides read TGTGCCAGCAGTTTACTAGGCAGAACTGAAGCTTTCTTT.

The gene calls are TRBV6-5 and TRBJ2-3; 13 bases align to TRBD2. The CDR3 runs 15 residues. Trimming cost V 6 bases and J 4 bases; bases outside gene matches: 4. Germline lookup yields CDR1 MNHEY and CDR2 SVGAGI. This CDR3 reads CASSLLAGGPDTQYF. CDR3 bases: TGTGCCAGCAGCCTACTAGCGGGAGGGCCAGATACGCAGTATTTT.

The genes are TRBV9 and TRBJ1-4; 8 nucleotides agree with TRBD1. V gave up 2 bases and J gave up 10 bases; unmatched junction bases: 16. The CDR3 contains 17 residues. Germline V gene lookup returns CDR1 SGDLS and CDR2 YYNGEE. CDR3 residues: CASSVEGQAGREGKLFF. The CDR3 bases are TGTGCCAGCAGCGTGGAGGGACAGGCGGGACGCGAAGGAAAACTGTTTTTT.

The chain has TRBV18 and TRBJ2-5; D not certain. CDR3 length: 14 residues. Trimming removed 2 bases from V and 4 bases from J, with 11 bases in between. Germline-derived CDR1 and CDR2 are KGHSH and LQKENI. The CDR3 region is CASSPVPSPETQYF. CDR3 coding DNA: TGTGCCAGCTCACCAGTTCCCAGTCCAGAGACCCAGTACTTC. Supplemented by reference TRBV18 and TRBJ2-5, the full variable domain reads NAGVMQNPRHLVRRRGQEARLRCSPMKGHSHVYWYRQLPEEGLKFMVYLQKENIIDESGMPKERFSAEFPKEGPSILRIQQVVRGDSAAYFCASSPVPSPETQYFGPGTRLLVL.

The rearrangement uses TRBV6-1 and TRBJ1-1; tentative D call: TRBD1 (6 bases). Germline CDR1 MNHNS, CDR2 SASEGT. The CDR3 has 16 residues. Trimming removed 2 bases at V and 5 bases at J, with 18 bases between. CDR3 nucleotides: TGTGCCAGCAGTGAACTTGGGGGCAAGATTCGGACTGAAGCTTTCTTT. Protein product: CASSELGGKIRTEAFF.

The chain couples TRBV10-2 to TRBJ2-3; D is ambiguous. The CDR3 sequence is 16 residues long. Germline CDR1 reads WSHSY; CDR2 reads SAAADI. V was shortened by 1 base and J by 3 bases, with 14 bases between the two germline ends. DNA for the CDR3: TGCGCCAGCAGTGAGTACGATCTGCGAGGAACAGATACGCAGTATTTT. This translates into CASSEYDLRGTDTQYF.

CDR3 residues: CASLGQGESGYTF. CDR3 sequence (DNA): TGTGCCAGCCTCGGACAGGGGGAGAGTGGCTACACCTTC. The J gene is TRBJ1-2, the V gene TRBV27; 10 nucleotides agree with TRBD1. CDR1 MNHEY and CDR2 SMNVEV come from the germline V gene (reference sequence). J lost 7 bases, V lost 8 bases, and 7 bases had no gene match. The CDR3 length is 13 residues.

This rearrangement joins TRBV2 to TRBJ1-2; D gene uncertain. CDR1 is SNHLY, CDR2 FYNNEI, per germline. The length of the CDR3 is 13 residues. V lost 5 bases and J 7 bases, leaving 14 bases between the germline ends. The CDR3 protein is CASSYTSAGGYTF. As DNA, the CDR3 is TGTGCCAGCAGTTACACCTCCGCGGGTGGCTACACCTTC.

CDR3 in amino acids: CATSDLQQRPERQSNEKLFF. CDR3 nucleotides: TGTGCCACCAGTGATCTACAACAGAGACCGGAAAGACAAAGTAATGAAAAACTGTTTTTT. The gene calls are TRBV24-1 and TRBJ1-4; no definite D call. Looked up from germline, CDR1 is KGHDR and CDR2 is SFDVKD. Trimming removed 3 bases at V and 4 bases at J, with 26 bases between. The CDR3 is 20 amino acids.

The V and J genes are TRBV6-2 or TRBV6-3 and TRBJ2-7; D is possibly TRBD1 (6 bases). CDR1 and CDR2 from the germline V gene are MNHEY and SVGEGT. CDR3 length: 15 amino acids. Trimming stripped 2 bases from V and 3 bases from J, with 14 bases between. CDR3 in amino acids: CASSYRPGAVYEQYF. The CDR3 DNA is TGTGCCAGCAGTTACCGCCCAGGGGCAGTCTACGAGCAGTACTTC.

V gene TRBV7-9 combines with J gene TRBJ2-4; 7 bases agree with TRBD1. Trimming took 1 base from V and 3 from J; bases not matched to a gene: 9. The CDR3 extends over 17 amino acids. Germline V CDR1 and CDR2: SEHNR, FQNEAQ (reference sequence). For the CDR3, the DNA is TGTGCCAGCAGCTTAGGACAGGGAAATGGGGTCAAAAACATTCAGTACTTC. Translation: CASSLGQGNGVKNIQYF. Filled out from reference TRBV7-9 and TRBJ2-4, the complete variable domain reads DTGVSQNPRHKITKRGQNVTFRCDPISEHNRLYWYRQTLGQGPEFLTYFQNEAQLEKSRLLSDRFSAERPKGSFSTLEIQRTEQGDSAMYLCASSLGQGNGVKNIQYFGAGTRLSVL.

J is TRBJ2-1 and V is TRBV3-1 (or the pseudogene TRBV3-2); D might be TRBD2 (6 bases). Germline V lookup: CDR1 LGHDT, CDR2 YNNKEL (reference sequence). The CDR3 contains 20 residues. V gave up 1 base and J gave up 0 bases, with 22 bases separating them. The CDR3 sequence: CASSQVLGLVRGSSYNEQFF. CDR3 DNA: TGTGCCAGCAGCCAAGTTTTAGGACTTGTGCGGGGCAGCTCCTACAATGAGCAGTTCTTC.

This sequence joins TRBV11-2 and TRBJ2-7; 7 positions agree with TRBD2. The CDR3 loop spans 11 amino acids. The V and J ends lost 6 bases and 7 bases, in that order; junction bases with no gene match: 3. Germline lookup yields CDR1 SGHAT and CDR2 FQNNGV. This CDR3 is CASSWGGEQYF. As DNA, the CDR3 is TGTGCCAGCAGTTGGGGGGGTGAGCAGTACTTC.

The chain carries TRBV2 and TRBJ1-2; D is ambiguous. Germline V CDR1 and CDR2: SNHLY, FYNNEI. This CDR3 comprises 14 residues. Trimming stripped 0 bases from V and 5 bases from J, with 10 bases between. As DNA, the CDR3 is TGTGCCAGCAGTGAAGCGCTTTTGCGATATGGCTACACCTTC. It is translated as CASSEALLRYGYTF.

The chain combines TRBV28 with TRBJ2-2; 7 positions agree with TRBD2. The length of the CDR3 is 16 residues. With 3 bases clipped from V and 4 bases from J, the junction kept 8 bases outside the gene matches. Looked up from germline, CDR1 is MDHEN and CDR2 is SYDVKM. The chain's CDR3 is CASSFEGGVSTGELFF. As DNA, the CDR3 is TGTGCCAGCAGTTTCGAGGGAGGGGTGAGCACCGGGGAGCTGTTTTTT.

The CDR3 is CASNVQGKWNGYTF. The DNA of the CDR3 is TGTGCCAGTAACGTCCAGGGGAAATGGAATGGCTACACCTTC. The rearrangement uses TRBV19 and TRBJ1-2; TRBD1 might be the D (6 bases). Germline V gives CDR1 LNHDA, CDR2 SQIVND (reference sequence). CDR3 size: 14 residues. The V gene lost 7 bases and the J gene lost 6 bases, with 18 bases spanning the gap.

The V gene is TRBV6-1, the J gene TRBJ2-4; TRBD2 agrees at 9 bases. Germline V gives CDR1 MNHNS, CDR2 SASEGT. The V segment lost 6 bases and the J segment 0 bases; nucleotides outside the gene matches: 6. The CDR3 extends over 16 amino acids. CDR3 region: CASSELAGLAKNIQYF. Here the CDR3 DNA reads TGTGCCAGCAGCGAACTAGCGGGTCTAGCCAAAAACATTCAGTACTTC.

This chain connects TRBV7-2 to TRBJ2-2; no definite D call. V was shortened by 3 bases and J by 4 bases, with 6 bases between the two germline ends. The CDR3 spans 13 residues. Looked up from germline, CDR1 is SGHTA and CDR2 is FQGNSA. In DNA form, the CDR3 reads TGTGCCAGCAGCTTCGTCCTCACCGGGGAGCTGTTTTTT. It translates to CASSFVLTGELFF.

V is TRBV4-1 and J is TRBJ1-5, with 10 bases lining up with TRBD1. This CDR3 spans 16 amino acids. The germline gives CDR1 MGHRA, CDR2 YSYEKL. Trimming cost V 4 bases and J 1 base; bases outside gene matches: 4. The CDR3 DNA sequence: TGCGCCAGCAGCCCAAGGACAGGGGGAAGCAATCAGCCCCAGCATTTT. Its protein is CASSPRTGGSNQPQHF.

The V gene is TRBV27, the J gene TRBJ2-2, with 8 bases lining up with TRBD1. The V gene's germline CDR1 is MNHEY and CDR2 SMNVEV (reference sequence). CDR3 length: 16 residues. The V and J ends lost 7 bases and 3 bases, in that order; junction bases with no gene match: 10. CDR3 loop: CASTSRDRRHTGELFF. In DNA, the CDR3 is TGTGCCAGCACCTCCCGGGACAGGAGACACACCGGGGAGCTGTTTTTT.

The chain employs TRBV18 and TRBJ2-1; 11 nucleotides align to TRBD2. V lost 4 bases to trimming and J lost 0 bases; unmatched junction nucleotides: 5. From germline, CDR1 is KGHSH and CDR2 LQKENI. This CDR3 contains 17 residues. The CDR3 spells CASSLLAGGSSYNEQFF. The CDR3 DNA follows: TGTGCCAGCTCACTATTAGCGGGAGGGTCCTCCTACAATGAGCAGTTCTTC. Supplemented by reference TRBV18 and TRBJ2-1, the full variable domain reads NAGVMQNPRHLVRRRGQEARLRCSPMKGHSHVYWYRQLPEEGLKFMVYLQKENIIDESGMPKERFSAEFPKEGPSILRIQQVVRGDSAAYFCASSLLAGGSSYNEQFFGPGTRLTVL.

This clone was recorded only once. The chain joins TRBV7-2 to TRBJ2-7; D is perhaps TRBD1 (6 bases). Germline V gene data show CDR1 as SGHTA and CDR2 as FQGNSA. Trimming cost V 2 bases and J 4 bases, with 6 bases left between them. There are 12 residues in the CDR3. The CDR3 coding sequence is TGTGCCAGCAGCTTACAGGGGTACGAGCAGTACTTC. It codes for CASSLQGYEQYF.

The gene calls are TRBV27 and TRBJ1-6; D gene uncertain. Germline CDR1 reads MNHEY; CDR2 reads SMNVEV (reference sequence). The CDR3 consists of 12 residues. The V gene lost 5 bases and the J gene lost 7 bases, with 6 bases spanning the gap. The chain's CDR3 is CASSPINSPLHF. The DNA of the CDR3 is TGTGCCAGCAGTCCTATCAATTCACCCCTCCACTTT.

The chain combines TRBV3-1 (or the pseudogene TRBV3-2) with TRBJ2-7; 14 bases agree with TRBD2. Germline V gene data show CDR1 as LGHDT and CDR2 as YNNKEL (reference sequence). Losses at the gene ends were 4 bases for V and 3 bases for J; bases not matched to a gene: 2. The CDR3 extends over 15 amino acids. CDR3 sequence reads: CASSPGTSGSYEQYF. CDR3 nucleotides: TGTGCCAGCAGCCCCGGGACTAGCGGGAGCTACGAGCAGTACTTC.

The chain couples TRBV4-3 to TRBJ1-2; no definite D call. The germline gives CDR1 LGHNA, CDR2 YSLEER. V gave up 0 bases and J gave up 8 bases, with 10 bases separating them. This CDR3 contains 13 residues. The CDR3 sequence is CASSQDRVYGYTF. In nucleotides, the CDR3 is TGCGCCAGCAGCCAAGATCGGGTATACGGCTACACCTTC.

The chain is built from TRBV19 and TRBJ2-2, with TRBD1 identical over 8 bases. The CDR3 has 15 residues. Germline trimming cut 6 bases from V and 0 bases from J; bases unmatched to any gene: 3. The V gene's germline CDR1 is LNHDA and CDR2 SQIVND (reference sequence). The CDR3 sequence is CASSSTGANTGELFF. CDR3 in DNA: TGTGCCAGTAGCTCGACAGGGGCGAACACCGGGGAGCTGTTTTTT.

The V call is TRBV5-4, the J call TRBJ2-3, with D tentatively TRBD2 (6 bases). Trimming removed 6 bases at V and 6 bases at J, with 20 bases between. The CDR3 consists of 15 residues. The germline V gene encodes CDR1 SGHNT and CDR2 YYREEE (reference sequence). This CDR3 reads CASKKAGTSADTQYF. CDR3 coding DNA: TGTGCCAGCAAAAAAGCCGGGACTTCCGCGGATACGCAGTATTTT.